The 26 T cell receptor beta chains in this list originate from one sample, sequenced in a study of OX40 agonist ivuxolimab in advanced cancers. The method was immunoSEQ multiplex PCR; TCRdb's version includes in-frame clones alone and lacks a portion of them. The sample lists some 8,300 clones; 55% to 75% were seen once. Sample: CD4+ or CD8+ T cells sorted from blood, taken in a trial of the OX40 agonist ivuxolimab. Receptors were obtained from an adult with an advanced solid tumor such as melanoma, head and neck, liver or kidney cancer.

The chain has TRBV13 and TRBJ2-5, with TRBD2 matching 14 bases. V dropped 5 bases and J dropped 1; count of bases not matched to a gene: 6. CDR1 and CDR2 from the germline V gene are PRHDT and FYEKMQ (reference sequence). This CDR3 is built from 17 residues. In DNA form, the CDR3 reads TGTGCCAGCAGCCTGGGACTAGCGGGGGTGATCCAAGAGACCCAGTACTTC. It codes for CASSLGLAGVIQETQYF.

As for this clone: The junction differs from germline at one of its ends, possibly a read error. The identical CDR3 is also encoded by other nucleotide sequences in the sample. The CDR3 bases are TGCGCCAGCCACAGCTGGGGAGCGGGGGGGATTTACACAGATACGCAGTATTTT. Its translation is CASHSWGAGGIYTDTQYF. The chain is built from TRBV7-9 and TRBJ2-3, with TRBD2 identical over 10 bases. CDR1 SEHNR and CDR2 FQNEAQ come from the germline V gene (reference sequence). CDR3 length equals 18 residues.

The J gene is TRBJ1-2, the V gene TRBV5-1, with D possibly TRBD1 on 6 matching bases. Germline CDR1 is SGHRS and CDR2 is YFSETQ. CDR3 length: 14 residues. Trimming removed 2 bases at V and 6 bases at J, with 14 bases between. The CDR3 loop is CASSFGGQLHGYTF. CDR3 DNA: TGCGCCAGCAGCTTCGGAGGACAGCTTCATGGCTACACCTTC.

The J gene is TRBJ1-5, the V gene TRBV6-6, with TRBD1 matching over 8 bases. After removal of 7 bases from V and 2 bases from J, the junction contained 7 bases not matched to a gene. This CDR3 is built from 15 residues. Germline CDR1 is MNHNY and CDR2 is SVGAGI (reference sequence). DNA of the CDR3: TGTGCCAGCACCACAGGGGGGAGTGGCAATCAGCCCCAGCATTTT. Amino acids: CASTTGGSGNQPQHF.

The V call is TRBV9, the J call TRBJ2-1; maybe TRBD2 (5 bases). The germline V gene has CDR1 SGDLS and CDR2 YYNGEE. Trimming took 4 bases from V and 0 from J, leaving 11 bases between them. The CDR3 sequence is 15 residues long. The CDR3 DNA reads as TGTGCCAGCAGCCTTAGTGGGAGCTCCTACAATGAGCAGTTCTTC. Its protein product is CASSLSGSSYNEQFF.

This chain connects TRBV13 to TRBJ1-2; no definite D call. V was pared by 0 bases and J by 0 bases, with 11 bases between. The germline gives CDR1 PRHDT, CDR2 FYEKMQ (reference sequence). This CDR3 contains 16 residues. This CDR3 reads CASSLGVGTTNYGYTF. The CDR3 bases are TGTGCCAGCAGCTTAGGCGTTGGTACAACTAACTATGGCTACACCTTC.

The chain uses TRBV5-8 and TRBJ1-1; no clear D gene. CDR3 length: 12 residues. The germline CDR1 and CDR2 sequences are SGHTS and YDEGEE. V was trimmed by 6 bases and J by 8 bases, leaving 14 bases between them. Written as DNA, the CDR3 is TGTGCCAGCACCATAATTATCGGGGAAGCTTTCTTT. Translating gives CASTIIIGEAFF.

The J gene is TRBJ2-1, the V gene TRBV9, with 13 nucleotides matching TRBD2. Trimming took 3 bases from V and 12 from J; bases not matched to a gene: 9. CDR1 is SGDLS, CDR2 YYNGEE, per germline. CDR3 length: 15 amino acids. This CDR3 is CASSGGLAGIAGQFF. As DNA, the CDR3 is TGTGCCAGCAGCGGGGGACTAGCGGGGATCGCGGGGCAGTTCTTC.

The chain couples TRBV4-1 to TRBJ2-1, with 7 positions matching TRBD2. V shed 1 base and J 2 bases; nucleotides not matched to a gene: 5. CDR1 is MGHRA, CDR2 YSYEKL, per germline. CDR3 size: 16 residues. CDR3 sequence: CASSQAAGVTYNEQFF. CDR3 DNA sequence: TGCGCCAGCAGCCAAGCGGCGGGGGTGACCTACAATGAGCAGTTCTTC.

The chain couples TRBV5-6 to TRBJ2-7; D is undetermined. The CDR3 contains 12 residues. CDR1 and CDR2 (germline): SGHDT, YYEEEE. The germline V and J ends were trimmed by 5 bases and 4 bases, with 10 bases remaining between them. In DNA, the CDR3 is TGTGCCAGCAGAACTCAGGAGTACGAGCAGTACTTC. Translated: CASRTQEYEQYF. Supplemented by reference TRBV5-6 and TRBJ2-7, the full variable domain reads DAGVTQSPTHLIKTRGQQVTLRCSPKSGHDTVSWYQQALGQGPQFIFQYYEEEERQRGNFPDRFSGHQFPNYSSELNVNALLLGDSALYLCASRTQEYEQYFGPGTRLTVT.

This sequence joins TRBV15 and TRBJ2-5; D is uncertain. The DNA end favors TRBJ2-7, so the J call may be wrong. The CDR3 has 14 amino acids. Per germline, CDR1 LNHNV and CDR2 YYDKDF (reference sequence). CDR3 loop: CATSRDHGHYEQYF. CDR3 coding DNA: TGTGCCACCAGCAGAGACCACGGCCACTACGAGCAGTACTTC.

The V gene is TRBV29-1, the J gene TRBJ2-6, with no clear D. This CDR3 has 15 residues. V gave up 0 bases and J gave up 4 bases, with 10 bases separating them. Germline CDR1 and CDR2: SQVTM and ANQGSEA. The CDR3 sequence is CSVEELGVGANVLTF. In DNA form, the CDR3 reads TGCAGCGTTGAAGAGTTGGGTGTCGGGGCCAACGTCCTGACTTTC. Full variable domain (rest looked up from reference TRBV29-1 and TRBJ2-6): SAVISQKPSRDICQRGTSLTIQCQVDSQVTMMFWYRQQPGQSLTLIATANQGSEATYESGFVIDKFPISRPNLTFSTLTVSNMSPEDSSIYLCSVEELGVGANVLTFGAGSRLTVL.

The rearrangement links TRBV6-1 to TRBJ2-1; D gene unclear. The CDR3 has 13 residues. CDR1 is MNHNS, CDR2 SASEGT, per germline. V lost 1 base, J lost 4 bases, and 5 bases lay in between. CDR3 nucleotides: TGTGCCAGCAGTGAAGAAAGTTACAATGAGCAGTTCTTC. Encoded protein: CASSEESYNEQFF.

By sample share, this clone is medium-sized. The chain couples TRBV6-1 to TRBJ1-5, with D tentatively TRBD1 (6 bases). This CDR3 spans 18 amino acids. Germline V gives CDR1 MNHNS, CDR2 SASEGT. Trimming shortened V by 2 bases and J by 2 bases, and 19 bases separated the two germline ends. The CDR3 DNA follows: TGTGCCAGCAGTGAATGGTCAGGGGTGGGGGTAGGCAATCAGCCCCAGCATTTT. Its translation is CASSEWSGVGVGNQPQHF.

The chain carries TRBV5-1 and TRBJ2-7; D unresolved. This CDR3 is built from 13 residues. Trimming stripped 0 bases from V and 2 bases from J, with 6 bases between. Germline assignment: CDR1 SGHRS and CDR2 YFSETQ. CDR3 bases: TGCGCCAGCAGCTTGGGGGCCCCCTACGAGCAGTACTTC. Translating it yields CASSLGAPYEQYF. The whole variable domain, filled in from reference TRBV5-1 and TRBJ2-7, reads KAGVTQTPRYLIKTRGQQVTLSCSPISGHRSVSWYQQTPGQGLQFLFEYFSETQRNKGNFPGRFSGRQFSNSRSEMNVSTLELGDSALYLCASSLGAPYEQYFGPGTRLTVT.

The rearrangement uses TRBV19 and TRBJ2-3; either TRBD1 or TRBD2 may fit D (6 bases each). The CDR3 is made up of 15 amino acids. Trimming took 1 base from V and 2 from J, leaving 10 bases between them. Germline V gene data show CDR1 as LNHDA and CDR2 as SQIVND (reference sequence). CDR3 sequence reads: CASSIGRGLTDTQYF. The CDR3 coding sequence is TGTGCCAGTAGTATAGGCCGGGGGCTCACAGATACGCAGTATTTT.

Only one count was recorded for this clone. This rearrangement joins TRBV6-9 to TRBJ2-2; TRBD1 aligns across 8 bases. The germline gives CDR1 MNHGY, CDR2 SVAAGI. Trimming at V came to 5 bases and at J to 2 bases, leaving 4 bases not matched to a gene. The CDR3 extends over 15 amino acids. The CDR3 loop reads CASSPGQDNTGELFF. The CDR3 nucleotides are TGTGCCAGCAGTCCGGGACAGGACAACACCGGGGAGCTGTTTTTT.

This clone came up a few times. J is TRBJ2-1 and V is TRBV7-3; D is tentatively TRBD1 or TRBD2 (6 bases each). The V end lost 5 bases, the J end lost 1 base, and 15 bases lay between the germline ends. CDR1 SGHTA and CDR2 FQGTGA come from the germline V gene. There are 16 residues in the CDR3. The DNA of the CDR3 is TGTGCCAGCAGCCCCGAGGGGGGCCAATCCTACAATGAGCAGTTCTTC. It yields the protein CASSPEGGQSYNEQFF.

This chain uses TRBV7-9 with TRBJ2-1, with 9 bases identical to TRBD2. Germline CDR1 reads SEHNR; CDR2 reads FQNEAQ (reference sequence). Trimming removed 2 bases from V and 6 bases from J; junction bases left unmatched: 11. This CDR3 has 17 amino acids. CDR3 in amino acids: CASSLMGRGTSSNEQFF. CDR3 DNA sequence: TGTGCCAGCAGCTTAATGGGTCGAGGGACTAGCAGCAATGAGCAGTTCTTC.

This clone was seen only a few times. The chain employs TRBV5-1 and TRBJ1-2, with no clear D. The CDR3 spans 13 residues. Trimming pared 0 bases from V and 3 bases from J, leaving 6 bases between. Germline V CDR1 and CDR2: SGHRS, YFSETQ. CDR3 in DNA: TGCGCCAGCAGCTTGGATTGGGACTATGGCTACACCTTC. Translating it yields CASSLDWDYGYTF. Full variable domain (outside the CDR3, taken from reference TRBV5-1 and TRBJ1-2): KAGVTQTPRYLIKTRGQQVTLSCSPISGHRSVSWYQQTPGQGLQFLFEYFSETQRNKGNFPGRFSGRQFSNSRSEMNVSTLELGDSALYLCASSLDWDYGYTFGSGTRLTVV.

The rearrangement uses TRBV2 and TRBJ1-1; D call uncertain. CDR3 size: 11 residues. Germline V gives CDR1 SNHLY, CDR2 FYNNEI. V was shortened by 7 bases and J by 1 base, with 4 bases between the two germline ends. The DNA for the CDR3 is TGTGCCAGCATAACGAACACTGAAGCTTTCTTT. Translating it yields CASITNTEAFF.

This clone was picked up one time. The chain recombines TRBV27 with TRBJ2-7; D is perhaps TRBD1 (5 bases). V was pared by 1 base and J by 2 bases, with 9 bases between. This CDR3 contains 14 residues. Germline V gives CDR1 MNHEY, CDR2 SMNVEV (reference sequence). CDR3 DNA sequence: TGTGCCAGCAGTTTATTTACAGGTCCCTACGAGCAGTACTTC. Translated: CASSLFTGPYEQYF.

This chain joins TRBV28 and TRBJ2-3; TRBD2 might be the D (5 bases). There are 16 residues in the CDR3. V was shortened by 1 base and J by 5 bases, with 16 bases between the two germline ends. Germline assignment: CDR1 MDHEN and CDR2 SYDVKM. CDR3 sequence reads: CASSLFGPLREDTQYF. The CDR3 coding sequence is TGTGCCAGCAGTTTATTCGGGCCCCTCCGGGAAGATACGCAGTATTTT.

The chain links TRBV6-5 to TRBJ1-1; TRBD1 is a possible D gene (5 bases). The CDR3 runs to 14 residues. From germline, CDR1 is MNHEY and CDR2 SVGAGI. V gave up 7 bases and J gave up 5 bases, with 17 bases separating them. The CDR3 sequence: CASNPQGRWTEAFF. The CDR3 nucleotides are TGTGCCAGCAACCCGCAGGGTAGATGGACTGAAGCTTTCTTT.

This clone is labeled as medium-sized. This chain uses TRBV11-2 with TRBJ2-2; the D is unclear. The CDR3 has 13 residues. Germline V gene sequence: CDR1 SGHAT, CDR2 FQNNGV. CDR3 in DNA: TGTGCAGTGGTTGAGGAGAACACCGGGGAGCTGTTTTTT. Translated: CAVVEENTGELFF. Full variable domain (outside the CDR3, taken from reference TRBV11-2 and TRBJ2-2): EAGVAQSPRYKIIEKRQSVAFWCNPISGHATLYWYQQILGQGPKLLIQFQNNGVVDDSQLPKDRFSAERLKGVDSTLKIQPAKLEDSAVYLCAVVEENTGELFFGEGSRLTVL.

The chain combines TRBV6-1 with TRBJ2-2; either TRBD1 or TRBD2 may supply D (5 bases each). Between the trimmed V and J ends, which lost 6 bases and 3 bases, there was a span of 11 bases. This CDR3 contains 14 residues. From germline, CDR1 is MNHNS and CDR2 SASEGT. Written as DNA, the CDR3 is TGTGCCAGCAGAGAGGGGACGGACACCGGGGAGCTGTTTTTT. Protein: CASREGTDTGELFF.